This entry features one T cell receptor beta chain sequence. No antigen is known for it. The V end lost 9 bases, the J end lost 7 bases, and 18 bases lay between the germline ends. Germline values: CDR1 MNHEY, CDR2 SVGEGT. The CDR3 covers 13 residues. Amplification of TCR beta used genomic DNA extracted from peripheral blood. TRB rearrangements spanning V, D and J were amplified using mixed TRB-A/B primers. TCRdb processed the multiplex PCR reads anew with MiXCR; each CDR3 protein has one entry. The sample has thousands of distinct CDR3 sequences, 35% to 45% seen once. This sample is drawn from a study of T cell repertoires in aging, cancer and after chemotherapy. In the study overall: The whole study produced a dataset of millions of TCR reads. General study results and limits: Compared with age-matched healthy donors, untreated hematological or solid cancer patients showed higher blood TCR clonality. No conclusions about immunological memory after chemotherapy can be drawn from the repertoire data. In healthy donors, age-related TCR diversity loss mainly reflected lost richness.

The sequenced sample consisted of blood. This clonotype was obtained from a human donor with a blood cancer. V gene TRBV6-2 or TRBV6-3 combines with J gene TRBJ1-2, with TRBD1 as a possible D gene (5 bases). The CDR3 here is CASTHRGSAGYTF. Here the CDR3 DNA reads TGTGCCAGTACCCATCGGGGGTCCGCTGGCTACACCTTC.